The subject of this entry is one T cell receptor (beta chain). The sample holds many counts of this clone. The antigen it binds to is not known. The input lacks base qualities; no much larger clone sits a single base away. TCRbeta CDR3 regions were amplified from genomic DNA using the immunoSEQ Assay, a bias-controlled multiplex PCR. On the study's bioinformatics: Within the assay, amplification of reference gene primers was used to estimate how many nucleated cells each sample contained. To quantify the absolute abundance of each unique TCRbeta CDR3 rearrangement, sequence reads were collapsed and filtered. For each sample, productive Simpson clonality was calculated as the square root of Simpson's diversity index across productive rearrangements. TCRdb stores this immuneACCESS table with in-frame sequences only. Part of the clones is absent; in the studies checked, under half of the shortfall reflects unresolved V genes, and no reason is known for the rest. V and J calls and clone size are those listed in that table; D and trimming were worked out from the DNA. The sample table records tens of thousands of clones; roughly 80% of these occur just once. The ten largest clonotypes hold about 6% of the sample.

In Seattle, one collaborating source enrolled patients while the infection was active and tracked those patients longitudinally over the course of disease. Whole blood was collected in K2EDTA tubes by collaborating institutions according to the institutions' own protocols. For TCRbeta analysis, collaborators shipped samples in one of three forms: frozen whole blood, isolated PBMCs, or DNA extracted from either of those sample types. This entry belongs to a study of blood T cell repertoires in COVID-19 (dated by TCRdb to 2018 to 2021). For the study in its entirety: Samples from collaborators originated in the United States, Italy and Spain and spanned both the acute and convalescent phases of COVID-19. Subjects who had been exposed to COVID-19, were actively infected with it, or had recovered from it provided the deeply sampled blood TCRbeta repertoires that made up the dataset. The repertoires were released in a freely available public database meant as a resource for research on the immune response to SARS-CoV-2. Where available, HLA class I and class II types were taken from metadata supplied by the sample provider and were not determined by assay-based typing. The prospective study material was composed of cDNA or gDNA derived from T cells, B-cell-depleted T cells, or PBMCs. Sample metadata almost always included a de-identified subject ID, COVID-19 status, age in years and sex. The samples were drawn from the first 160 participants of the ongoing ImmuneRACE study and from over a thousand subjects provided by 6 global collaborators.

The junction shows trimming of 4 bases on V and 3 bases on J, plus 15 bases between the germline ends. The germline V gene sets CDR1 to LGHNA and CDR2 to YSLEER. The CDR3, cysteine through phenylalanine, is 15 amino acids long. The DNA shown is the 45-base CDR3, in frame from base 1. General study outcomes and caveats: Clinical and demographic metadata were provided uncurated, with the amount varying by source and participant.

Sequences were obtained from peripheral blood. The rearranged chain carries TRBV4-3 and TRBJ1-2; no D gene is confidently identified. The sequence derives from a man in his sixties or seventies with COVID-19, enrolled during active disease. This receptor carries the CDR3 CASSLRRGLDYGYTF. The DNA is TGCGCCAGCAGCCTAAGACGGGGTTTGGACTATGGCTACACCTTC.